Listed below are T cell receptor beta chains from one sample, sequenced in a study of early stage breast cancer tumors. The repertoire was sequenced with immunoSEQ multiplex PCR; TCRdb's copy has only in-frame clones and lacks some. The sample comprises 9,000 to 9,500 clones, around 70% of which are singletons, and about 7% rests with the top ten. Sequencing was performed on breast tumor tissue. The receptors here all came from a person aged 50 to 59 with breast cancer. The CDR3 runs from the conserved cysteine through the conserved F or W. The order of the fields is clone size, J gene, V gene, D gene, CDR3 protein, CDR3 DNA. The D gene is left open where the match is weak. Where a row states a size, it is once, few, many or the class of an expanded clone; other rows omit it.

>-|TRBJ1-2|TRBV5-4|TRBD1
CASSFPQGALGYTF
TGTGCCAGCAGCTTTCCACAGGGGGCTCTTGGCTACACCTTC
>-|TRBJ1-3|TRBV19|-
CASSLKGHGNTIYF
TGTGCCAGTAGTCTTAAGGGTCACGGAAACACCATATATTTT
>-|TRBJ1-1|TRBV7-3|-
CASSLLPRIGTEAFF
TGTGCCAGCAGCTTACTCCCGCGCATCGGCACTGAAGCTTTCTTT
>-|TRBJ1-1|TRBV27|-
CASRTANTEAFF
TGTGCCAGCCGGACAGCGAACACTGAAGCTTTCTTT
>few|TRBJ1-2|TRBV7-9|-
CASSGGGDFYGYTF
TGTGCCAGCAGCGGAGGGGGAGACTTCTATGGCTACACCTTC
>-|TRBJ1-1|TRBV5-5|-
CASSRTFNTEAFF
TGTGCCAGCAGCCGGACATTCAACACTGAAGCTTTCTTT
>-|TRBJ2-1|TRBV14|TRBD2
CASSLSTSVEQFF
TGTGCCAGCAGCCTTTCGACTAGCGTCGAGCAGTTCTTC
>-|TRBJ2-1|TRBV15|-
CATSRVEGEQFF
TGTGCCACCAGCAGAGTGGAGGGTGAGCAGTTCTTC
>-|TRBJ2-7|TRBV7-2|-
CASSLAPQLKTYEQYF
TGTGCCAGCAGCTTAGCACCTCAACTAAAGACCTACGAGCAGTACTTC
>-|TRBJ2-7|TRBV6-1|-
CASSESYGRRDEQYF
TGTGCCAGCAGTGAATCGTATGGCAGGAGAGACGAGCAGTACTTC
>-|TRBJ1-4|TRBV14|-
CASSPLGEKLFF
TGTGCCAGCAGCCCATTGGGAGAAAAACTGTTTTTT
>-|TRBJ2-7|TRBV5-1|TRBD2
CASSLYGRGGRGEQYF
TGCGCCAGCAGCTTGTACGGGCGGGGGGGCCGGGGCGAGCAGTACTTC
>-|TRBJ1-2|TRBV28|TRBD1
CASSFQGDGFNYGYTF
TGTGCCAGCAGTTTTCAGGGGGATGGGTTTAACTATGGCTACACCTTC
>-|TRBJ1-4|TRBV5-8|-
CASSFQGSNEKLFF
TGTGCCAGCAGCTTCCAGGGGTCTAATGAAAAACTGTTTTTT
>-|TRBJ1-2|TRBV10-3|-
CAISESAGANYGYTF
TGTGCCATCAGTGAGTCGGCAGGGGCTAACTATGGCTACACCTTC
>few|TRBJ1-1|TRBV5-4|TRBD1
CASSFGVGQETHGTEAFF
TGTGCCAGCAGCTTCGGGGTGGGACAGGAGACCCACGGCACTGAAGCTTTCTTT
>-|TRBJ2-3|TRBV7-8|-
CASSLVDTQYF
TGTGCCAGCAGCCTGGTGGATACGCAGTATTTT
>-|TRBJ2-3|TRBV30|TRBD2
CAWTLGLAGITDTQYF
TGTGCCTGGACGCTGGGTCTAGCGGGAATTACAGATACGCAGTATTTT
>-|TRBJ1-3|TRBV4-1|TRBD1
CASSQEPGQGMNHGNTIYF
TGCGCCAGCAGCCAAGAACCGGGACAGGGGATGAATCATGGAAACACCATATATTTT
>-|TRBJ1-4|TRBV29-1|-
CSVVGTDEKLFF
TGCAGCGTTGTTGGGACTGATGAAAAACTGTTTTTT
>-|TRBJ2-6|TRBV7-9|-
CASSSPDGASGANVLTF
TGTGCCAGCAGCTCGCCGGATGGGGCTTCTGGGGCCAACGTCCTGACTTTC
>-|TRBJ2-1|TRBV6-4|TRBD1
CASRPFDRGGDEQFF
TGTGCCAGCAGACCTTTTGACAGGGGAGGAGATGAGCAGTTCTTC
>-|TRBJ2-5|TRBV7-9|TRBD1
CASSLSQQGVRETQYF
TGTGCCAGCAGCTTAAGTCAACAGGGGGTTAGGGAGACCCAGTACTTC
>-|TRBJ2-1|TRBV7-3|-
CASSALGDNEQFF
TGTGCCAGCAGCGCCCTAGGGGACAATGAGCAGTTCTTC
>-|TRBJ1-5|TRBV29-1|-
CSVGGANQPQHF
TGCAGCGTTGGGGGGGCAAATCAGCCCCAGCATTTT
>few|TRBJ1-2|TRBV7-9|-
CASTRQSNYGYTF
TGTGCCAGCACCCGCCAGTCTAACTATGGCTACACCTTC
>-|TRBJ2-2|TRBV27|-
CASRPSTQRAGWTGELFF
TGTGCCAGCAGACCCTCAACCCAACGGGCCGGCTGGACCGGGGAGCTGTTTTTT
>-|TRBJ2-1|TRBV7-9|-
CASSLTGEPNNEQFF
TGTGCCAGCAGCTTAACGGGGGAACCTAACAATGAGCAGTTCTTC
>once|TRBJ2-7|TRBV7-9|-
CASMGKYEQYF
TGTGCCAGCATGGGGAAATACGAGCAGTACTTC
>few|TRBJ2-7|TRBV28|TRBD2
CASSSGNAYEQYF
TGTGCCAGCAGTAGCGGGAATGCCTACGAGCAGTACTTC
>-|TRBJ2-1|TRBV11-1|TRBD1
CASGLGTGGRGEQFF
TGTGCCAGCGGCCTCGGGACAGGGGGTCGGGGTGAGCAGTTCTTC
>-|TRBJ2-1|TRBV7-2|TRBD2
CASSSNPPGLAGGYNEQFF
TGTGCCAGCAGCTCGAACCCACCAGGACTAGCGGGCGGGTACAATGAGCAGTTCTTC
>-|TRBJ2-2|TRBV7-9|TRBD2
CASSLGGLAGVLTGELFF
TGTGCCAGCAGCTTAGGGGGACTAGCGGGAGTGTTGACCGGGGAGCTGTTTTTT
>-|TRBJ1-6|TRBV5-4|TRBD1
CASSRDRGYNSPLHF
TGTGCCAGCAGCCGGGACAGGGGCTATAATTCACCCCTCCACTTT
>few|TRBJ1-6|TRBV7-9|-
CASSPPGNRNSPLHF
TGTGCCAGCAGCCCCCCAGGGAACAGGAATTCACCCCTCCACTTT
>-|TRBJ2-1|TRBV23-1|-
CASSQSLTYNEQFF
TGCGCCAGCAGTCAATCTCTCACCTACAATGAGCAGTTCTTC
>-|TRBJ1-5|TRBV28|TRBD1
CASRRQGGGQPQHF
TGTGCCAGCAGAAGACAGGGTGGAGGTCAGCCCCAGCATTTT
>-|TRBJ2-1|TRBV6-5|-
CASSPGVYNEQFF
TGTGCCAGCAGTCCGGGGGTCTACAATGAGCAGTTCTTC
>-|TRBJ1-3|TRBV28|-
CASTVTTGNTIYF
TGTGCCAGCACGGTCACAACTGGAAACACCATATATTTT
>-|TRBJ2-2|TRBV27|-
CASSFRAGTGELFF
TGTGCCAGCAGTTTCAGGGCCGGCACCGGGGAGCTGTTTTTT
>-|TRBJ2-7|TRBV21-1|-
CASSKVEVETGTFHEQYF
TGTGCCAGCAGCAAAGTCGAGGTTGAGACAGGAACCTTCCACGAGCAGTACTTC
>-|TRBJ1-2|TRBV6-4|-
CASSEGPGGNGYTF
TGTGCCAGCAGTGAGGGCCCCGGGGGCAATGGCTACACCTTC
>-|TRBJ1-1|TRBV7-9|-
CASSLGQSRTEAFF
TGTGCCAGCAGCTTAGGTCAGTCTCGAACTGAAGCTTTCTTT
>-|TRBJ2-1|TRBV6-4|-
CASSDRVYNEQFF
TGTGCCAGCAGTGACAGGGTCTACAATGAGCAGTTCTTC
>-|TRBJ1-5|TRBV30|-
CAWSVGFDNQPQHF
TGTGCCTGGAGTGTGGGATTTGACAATCAGCCCCAGCATTTT
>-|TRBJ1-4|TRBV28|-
CASSLGTTNEKLFF
TGTGCCAGCAGTTTAGGGACAACTAATGAAAAACTGTTTTTT
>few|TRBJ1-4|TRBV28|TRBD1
CASSLIGQGALSEKLFF
TGTGCCAGCAGTCTAATAGGACAGGGGGCTTTAAGCGAAAAACTGTTTTTT
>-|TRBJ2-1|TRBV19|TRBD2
CASNPTSGGYNEQFF
TGTGCCAGTAATCCCACTAGCGGGGGCTACAATGAGCAGTTCTTC
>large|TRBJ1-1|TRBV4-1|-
CASSREQGYTEAFF
TGCGCCAGCAGCCGGGAACAGGGTTACACTGAAGCTTTCTTT
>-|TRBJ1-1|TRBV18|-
CASSPGVSTGSNTEAFF
TGTGCCAGCTCACCCGGGGTTAGCACCGGGTCGAACACTGAAGCTTTCTTT